The clone carrying this TCR beta chain turned up a few times. The CDR3 spans 17 residues. The germline CDR1 and CDR2 sequences are MNHEY and SVGAGI. J lost 3 bases, V lost 2 bases, and 2 bases had no gene match. TCRdb passed the RT-PCR reads through MiXCR, listing each CDR3 protein once. Counted here are about 700,000 distinct CDR3 sequences, 14% occurring once; the ten biggest clones make up about 3.6%. The sequencing sample was made of memory CD4+ T cells from blood. The receptor's source is a female donor in good health, serving as a healthy control. This sequence joins TRBV6-5 and TRBJ2-2; 14 bases fit TRBD2. CDR3 nucleotides: TGTGCCAGCAGTTACCGGGGACTAGCGGGAGACACCGGGGAGCTGTTTTTT. This sequence encodes CASSYRGLAGDTGELFF.